Described below is a single TCR beta chain sequence and its context. Its antigen is currently unknown. The sample originates from a study of identical twins. General observations from the study: Fewer insertions characterized abundant cord blood beta clonotypes, whereas memory repertoires showed none.

CDR1 and CDR2 from the germline V gene are SEHNR and FQNEAQ (reference sequence). The ends were cut back, 8 bases at V and 0 bases at J, with 8 bases in the middle. The CDR3 length is 13 residues. A universal primer site arose from template switching, and cDNA bore unique molecular identifiers. TCRdb used MiXCR to reprocess the 5' RACE reads, holding one entry per CDR3 protein. The table includes more than 400,000 distinct CDR3 sequences, approximately 14% detected once. The same data also went into a second study, on yellow fever vaccine responses in identical twins. That work contributes: Reported findings indicate that twins' vaccine T cell responses seemed partially convergent, partially personalized.

This TCR came from a woman in her late teens or twenties in good health. The chain combines TRBV7-9 with TRBJ2-1; no clear D. Sequencing was carried out using CD4+ T cells sorted from blood. This chain's CDR3 is CASAIYSYNEQFF. CDR3 DNA: TGTGCCAGCGCGATCTACTCCTACAATGAGCAGTTCTTC. Full variable domain (rest looked up from reference TRBV7-9 and TRBJ2-1): DTGVSQNPRHKITKRGQNVTFRCDPISEHNRLYWYRQTLGQGPEFLTYFQNEAQLEKSRLLSDRFSAERPKGSFSTLEIQRTEQGDSAMYLCASAIYSYNEQFFGPGTRLTVL.